Each of the 26 T cell receptor beta chains below was sequenced from the same sample in a study of T-cell reconstitution after alpha-beta-depleted transplantation in children. TCRbeta library preparation incorporated unique molecular identifiers. Each CDR3 protein gets one entry after TCRdb re-called the PCR reads with MiXCR. The top ten hold 7% to 9.5% of the sample, which has a few hundred thousand distinct CDR3 sequences, about 9.4% seen once. This specimen was PBMCs, taken before TCRalphabeta/CD19-depleted stem cell transplant. These receptors were obtained from a boy under two years old with acute myeloid leukemia, due to receive a stem cell transplant.

This clonotype was recorded at least ten times. The gene calls are TRBV2 and TRBJ2-1, with 9 bases identical to TRBD1. Trimming removed 7 bases from V and 4 bases from J; junction bases left unmatched: 5. Germline loops: CDR1 SNHLY, CDR2 FYNNEI. This CDR3 contains 14 residues. CDR3 sequence reads: CASKQDRGYNEQFF. The DNA of the CDR3 is TGTGCCAGCAAACAAGACAGGGGGTACAATGAGCAGTTCTTC.

The chain uses TRBV7-8 and TRBJ1-5; TRBD1 might be the D (6 bases). This CDR3 region has 17 residues. V was clipped by 4 bases and J by 3 bases, with 19 bases between them. CDR1 is SGHVS and CDR2 is FQNEAQ in the germline V gene. This CDR3 reads CASSWITGCSPNQPQHF. CDR3 coding DNA: TGTGCCAGCAGCTGGATCACAGGGTGCTCCCCCAATCAGCCCCAGCATTTT.

This clonotype showed up just a few times. V and J are TRBV4-1 and TRBJ1-5; D gene unclear. V was clipped by 4 bases and J by 4 bases, with 8 bases between them. Germline V gene sequence: CDR1 MGHRA, CDR2 YSYEKL. The CDR3 covers 13 residues. CDR3 sequence reads: CASSRGVNQPQHF. As DNA, the CDR3 is TGCGCCAGCAGCCGAGGCGTTAATCAGCCCCAGCATTTT.

This clonotype was recorded a few times. The genes are TRBV21-1 and TRBJ2-3; the table calls TRBD2, which could not be checked here. TRBV21-1 is a pseudogene segment. This CDR3 contains 20 residues. The CDR3 bases are TGTGCCAGCAGCAACCCCGGGACTAGCGGGGGGCTACCCATCACAGATACGCAGTATTTT. The encoded protein is CASSNPGTSGGLPITDTQYF.

This clonotype was seen at least ten times. The chain joins TRBV9 to TRBJ2-2; 7 bases are shared with TRBD2. The CDR3 sequence is 16 residues long. With V trimmed by 7 bases and J by 3 bases, 12 bases remained unmatched. The germline gives CDR1 SGDLS, CDR2 YYNGEE. The CDR3 sequence: CASGIRRGGDTGELFF. DNA for the CDR3: TGTGCCAGCGGTATCCGGCGGGGAGGGGACACCGGGGAGCTGTTTTTT.

This clonotype was observed at least ten times. CDR3 sequence: CASSQDAPTGTPIYEQYF. Written as DNA, the CDR3 is TGTGCCAGCAGCCAAGATGCCCCGACCGGGACACCCATCTACGAGCAGTACTTC. This chain links TRBV3-1 with TRBJ2-7; a weak D match, TRBD1 (6 bases). CDR1 and CDR2 (germline): LGHDT, YNNKEL (reference sequence). This CDR3 comprises 18 residues. V was pared by 0 bases and J by 3 bases, with 21 bases between.

This clonotype appeared many times. The chain combines TRBV5-4 with TRBJ2-5, with 7 bases aligning to TRBD1. In germline, CDR1 is SGHNT, CDR2 YYREEE (reference sequence). The V and J ends lost 1 base and 2 bases, in that order; junction bases with no gene match: 5. This CDR3 region has 15 residues. The CDR3 is CASSLPGQAQETQYF. The CDR3 DNA follows: TGTGCCAGCAGCTTGCCTGGACAGGCACAAGAGACCCAGTACTTC.

This clonotype showed up many times. The rearrangement uses TRBV5-1 and TRBJ1-2, with D maybe TRBD1 (5 bases). The germline V gene encodes CDR1 SGHRS and CDR2 YFSETQ. The CDR3 runs 13 residues. V was shortened by 0 bases and J by 8 bases, with 11 bases between the two germline ends. For the CDR3, the DNA is TGCGCCAGCAGCTTGGTCAGGGAGTGGGGCTACACCTTC. Protein sequence: CASSLVREWGYTF.

The gene calls are TRBV9 and TRBJ1-2; 7 bases map to TRBD1. The CDR3 is made up of 14 amino acids. The J segment lost 2 bases and the V segment lost 7 bases, leaving 8 bases of the junction unmatched. The V gene's germline CDR1 is SGDLS and CDR2 YYNGEE. The CDR3 DNA follows: TGTGCCAGCGCCACCTCGACAGGGAACTATGGCTACACCTTC. This sequence encodes CASATSTGNYGYTF.

This clonotype has at least ten counts. The CDR3 region has the DNA TGTGCCAGCAGTGAAGTCAGGGGGTATTCACCCCTCCACTTT. This sequence encodes CASSEVRGYSPLHF. This sequence joins TRBV6-1 and TRBJ1-6, with TRBD1 identical over 7 bases. The CDR3 contains 14 residues. CDR1 MNHNS and CDR2 SASEGT come from the germline V gene. The junction had 2 bases not matched to a gene; V was cut back by 1 base and J by 8 bases.

This clonotype was recorded many times. The chain combines TRBV6-5 with TRBJ2-7; D is perhaps TRBD2 (5 bases). Trimming removed 8 bases at V and 9 bases at J, with 14 bases between. CDR3 length: 11 amino acids. Germline V gene lookup returns CDR1 MNHEY and CDR2 SVGAGI. The CDR3 region is CASRSSSRQYF. CDR3 DNA: TGTGCCAGCCGGTCCTCTAGCAGGCAGTACTTC.

This clonotype was detected many times. The rearrangement joins TRBV15 to TRBJ2-7, with D unclear. V was trimmed by 3 bases and J by 3 bases, leaving 6 bases between them. Germline V gene lookup returns CDR1 LNHNV and CDR2 YYDKDF (reference sequence). This CDR3 comprises 12 residues. In DNA, the CDR3 is TGTGCCACCAGCAGGAATAACTACGAGCAGTACTTC. Its protein is CATSRNNYEQYF.

This clonotype was detected a few times. V usage is TRBV10-3 and J usage is TRBJ1-4, with D unresolved. CDR1 and CDR2 (germline): ENHRY, SYGVKD. V lost 6 bases, J lost 0 bases, and 11 bases lay in between. The CDR3 spans 15 residues. CDR3 coding DNA: TGTGCCATCAGGGCAGGTCTCACAACTAATGAAAAACTGTTTTTT. This encodes CAIRAGLTTNEKLFF.

The table lists this clonotype with many counts. The chain has TRBV24-1 and TRBJ2-5; D is ambiguous. Between the trimmed V and J ends, which lost 1 base and 5 bases, there was a span of 4 bases. This CDR3 region has 12 residues. Per the germline V gene, CDR1 is KGHDR and CDR2 is SFDVKD. CDR3 in amino acids: CATSDFTETQYF. The DNA of the CDR3 is TGTGCCACCAGTGATTTTACCGAGACCCAGTACTTC.

This clonotype was recorded many times. The rearrangement links TRBV7-2 to TRBJ1-5; D is undetermined. The V end lost 1 base, the J end lost 0 bases, and 13 bases lay between the germline ends. CDR1 is SGHTA and CDR2 is FQGNSA in the germline V gene. This CDR3 spans 17 amino acids. The CDR3 region has the DNA TGTGCCAGCAGCTTAGGGTACGGAATTTATAGCAATCAGCCCCAGCATTTT. Protein product: CASSLGYGIYSNQPQHF.

Comments on this clonotype: This clone may be a read error of a much larger clone one base away. The genes are TRBV6-2 or TRBV6-3 and TRBJ2-5; D remains unclear. The CDR3 extends over 12 amino acids. The V gene's germline CDR1 is MNHEY and CDR2 SVGEGT. The DNA for the CDR3 is TGTGCCAGCAGTGCTAGATTATTGACCCTGTACTTC. It translates to CASSARLLTLYF.

The chain couples TRBV5-1 to TRBJ1-3; TRBD1 might be the D (6 bases). CDR1 and CDR2 (germline): SGHRS, YFSETQ. With 1 base removed from V and 2 bases from J, the gap between germline ends came to 13 bases. The CDR3 extends over 16 amino acids. The CDR3 DNA follows: TGCGCCAGCAGCTTGACGACAGGCTTCACTGGAAACACCATATATTTT. Its protein is CASSLTTGFTGNTIYF.

This clonotype was seen repeatedly, ten times or more. The rearrangement links TRBV19 to TRBJ2-5; maybe TRBD1 (5 bases). CDR3 length: 13 amino acids. Germline-derived CDR1 and CDR2 are LNHDA and SQIVND (reference sequence). Trimming pared 7 bases from V and 0 bases from J, leaving 9 bases between. In DNA, the CDR3 is TGTGCCAGTAAGGGGCAGTACCAAGAGACCCAGTACTTC. Protein: CASKGQYQETQYF.

This clonotype has ten or more counts. The V call is TRBV3-1, the J call TRBJ2-5; a possible D gene is TRBD2 (5 bases). CDR3 size: 15 residues. The germline V gene has CDR1 LGHDT and CDR2 YNNKEL (reference sequence). V lost 1 base, J lost 1 base, and 10 bases lay in between. The CDR3 DNA reads as TGTGCCAGCAGCCAAGCATTGGAGGTCCAAGAGACCCAGTACTTC. The encoded protein is CASSQALEVQETQYF.

This clonotype was detected ten times or more. The chain combines TRBV5-1 with TRBJ1-1; D possibly corresponds to TRBD1 (6 bases). This CDR3 spans 14 amino acids. V was clipped by 2 bases and J by 8 bases, with 16 bases between them. Germline V gene sequence: CDR1 SGHRS, CDR2 YFSETQ. CDR3 sequence (DNA): TGCGCCAGCAGCTTAGAACAGGGAGGGACAGAAGCTTTCTTT. Its protein is CASSLEQGGTEAFF. The full variable domain, its missing parts supplied by reference TRBV5-1 and TRBJ1-1, is KAGVTQTPRYLIKTRGQQVTLSCSPISGHRSVSWYQQTPGQGLQFLFEYFSETQRNKGNFPGRFSGRQFSNSRSEMNVSTLELGDSALYLCASSLEQGGTEAFFGQGTRLTVV.

Many counts were recorded for this clonotype. The V call is TRBV20-1, the J call TRBJ2-1, with TRBD2 matching over 10 bases. The V segment lost 6 bases and the J segment 5 bases; nucleotides outside the gene matches: 7. The CDR3 consists of 14 residues. In germline, CDR1 is DFQATT, CDR2 SNEGSKA (reference sequence). The CDR3 nucleotides read TGCAGTGCCTCCTCTAGCGGGGGAAACAATGAGCAGTTCTTC. Its translation: CSASSSGGNNEQFF.

In this sample, this clonotype turned up many times. V gene TRBV7-2 combines with J gene TRBJ1-2; TRBD1 matches at 7 bases. The CDR3 has 15 amino acids. The germline CDR1 and CDR2 sequences are SGHTA and FQGNSA. J gave up 3 bases and V 4 bases, and 8 bases lay outside the gene matches. The CDR3 spells CASSSSGTDYYGYTF. CDR3 sequence (DNA): TGTGCCAGCAGCTCCTCCGGGACAGACTACTATGGCTACACCTTC.

This clonotype was found many times. The CDR3 DNA reads as TGCAGTGCTAGAACTGGACACCCCAATCAGCCCCAGCATTTT. As protein: CSARTGHPNQPQHF. The chain couples TRBV20-1 to TRBJ1-5; weak D call: TRBD1 (5 bases). Germline values: CDR1 DFQATT, CDR2 SNEGSKA (reference sequence). The ends were cut back, 2 bases at V and 3 bases at J, with 11 bases in the middle. The CDR3 has 14 residues.

V and J are TRBV2 and TRBJ2-3; TRBD2 might be the D (5 bases). This CDR3 is built from 14 residues. The V gene's germline CDR1 is SNHLY and CDR2 FYNNEI. The V and J ends lost 7 bases and 0 bases respectively, with 11 bases between them. CDR3 nucleotides: TGTGCCAGCAACCCAGGAGGTAGCACAGATACGCAGTATTTT. Protein: CASNPGGSTDTQYF.

This clonotype has more than one count but fewer than ten. V usage is TRBV13 and J usage is TRBJ1-1; D not resolved. The length of the CDR3 is 15 residues. Germline V gives CDR1 PRHDT, CDR2 FYEKMQ (reference sequence). V was clipped by 0 bases and J by 0 bases, with 8 bases between them. The CDR3 DNA is TGTGCCAGCAGCTTAGGTGGCAGCCTGAACACTGAAGCTTTCTTT. Encoded protein: CASSLGGSLNTEAFF.

Many counts were recorded for this clonotype. The rearrangement links TRBV7-9 to TRBJ2-4; the D gene is possibly TRBD2 (6 bases). The ends were cut back, 8 bases at V and 1 base at J, with 15 bases in the middle. The CDR3 runs to 15 residues. Per germline, CDR1 SEHNR and CDR2 FQNEAQ (reference sequence). The CDR3 DNA sequence: TGTGCCAGCTCCCCGGGGGTGGGGGCCAAAAACATTCAGTACTTC. Its translation: CASSPGVGAKNIQYF.